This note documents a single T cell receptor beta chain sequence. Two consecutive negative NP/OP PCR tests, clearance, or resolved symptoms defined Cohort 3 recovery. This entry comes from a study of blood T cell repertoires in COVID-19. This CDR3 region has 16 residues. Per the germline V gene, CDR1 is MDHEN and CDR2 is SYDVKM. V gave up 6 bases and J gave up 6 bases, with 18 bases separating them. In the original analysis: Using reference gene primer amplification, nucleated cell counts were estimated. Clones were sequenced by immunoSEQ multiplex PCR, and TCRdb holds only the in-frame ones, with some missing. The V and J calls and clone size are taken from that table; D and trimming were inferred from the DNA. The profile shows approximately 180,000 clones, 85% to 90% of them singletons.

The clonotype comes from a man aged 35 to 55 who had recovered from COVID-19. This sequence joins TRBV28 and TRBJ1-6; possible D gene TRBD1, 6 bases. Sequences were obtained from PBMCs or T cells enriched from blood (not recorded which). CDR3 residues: CASSRSLGQSNSPLHF. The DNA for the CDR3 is TGTGCCAGCAGCCGAAGCCTCGGACAGTCTAATTCACCCCTCCACTTT.